Below, 12 T cell receptor beta chains from the same sample are listed, as sequenced in a study of response to subunit inactivated influenza vaccine. Via MiXCR, TCRdb re-called the RT-PCR reads, giving one row per CDR3 protein. The sample lists hundreds of thousands of distinct CDR3 sequences; approximately 11% were seen once. These data were likewise used in another study, on T cells expressing NK-cell markers. That study adds: TCR beta libraries carry UMIs added by 5'RACE template switching.

This specimen was PBMCs from blood, taken on the day of vaccination. These receptor sequences come from a middle-aged man who received an inactivated influenza vaccine.

This sequence joins TRBV7-2 and TRBJ2-1; D assignment may be TRBD1 or TRBD2 (5 bases each). The CDR3 is 15 amino acids. The V and J ends lost 5 bases and 4 bases respectively, with 15 bases between them. Germline V gives CDR1 SGHTA, CDR2 FQGNSA. The CDR3 region has the DNA TGTGCCAGCAGCCAAAAAACGGGACCTTACAATGAGCAGTTCTTC. Translation gives CASSQKTGPYNEQFF.

The V gene is TRBV24-1, the J gene TRBJ2-1; TRBD1 aligns across 10 bases. This CDR3 is 16 amino acids long. Germline CDR1 reads KGHDR; CDR2 reads SFDVKD. Trimming at V came to 3 bases and at J to 2 bases, leaving 3 bases not matched to a gene. CDR3 amino acids: CATSDVGTGAYNEQFF. CDR3 bases: TGTGCCACCAGTGATGTTGGGACAGGGGCCTACAATGAGCAGTTCTTC.

This chain links TRBV28 with TRBJ1-2; a weak D match, TRBD1 (5 bases). Trimming pared 6 bases from V and 8 bases from J, leaving 13 bases between. The CDR3 consists of 12 residues. Germline lookup yields CDR1 MDHEN and CDR2 SYDVKM. CDR3 in DNA: TGTGCCAGCAGCGACGCAGGGATCGGCTACACCTTC. It specifies CASSDAGIGYTF.

A single count supports this clonotype. One junction end does not reproduce the germline sequence, and a read error may be involved. The chain links TRBV5-1 to TRBJ2-2; a possible D gene is TRBD1 (6 bases). The germline CDR1 and CDR2 sequences are SGHRS and YFSETQ. The length of the CDR3 is 13 residues. DNA of the CDR3: TGCGCCAGCAGCGCCGACAGGACCGGGGAGCTGCTTTTT. This encodes CASSADRTGELLF.

This clonotype was seen more than once but under ten times. The chain employs TRBV7-2 and TRBJ1-6, with D possibly matching TRBD1 (5 bases). With 2 bases removed from V and 9 bases from J, the gap between germline ends came to 5 bases. CDR1 and CDR2 (germline): SGHTA, FQGNSA. CDR3 length: 12 residues. CDR3 nucleotide sequence: TGTGCCAGCAGCTTACAGGGTTCACCCCTCCACTTT. It encodes CASSLQGSPLHF.

The chain uses TRBV6-2 or TRBV6-3 and TRBJ2-5; no firm D call. CDR3 length: 14 residues. Per the germline V gene, CDR1 is MNHEY and CDR2 is SVGEGT. V dropped 2 bases and J dropped 9 bases, with 16 bases sitting between them. CDR3 sequence: CASSYLRLTAAQYF. The CDR3 DNA follows: TGTGCCAGCAGTTACCTCCGGTTAACCGCGGCCCAGTACTTC.

This clonotype counts as medium-sized. The V gene is TRBV7-2, the J gene TRBJ2-7; 10 bases are shared with TRBD2. J lost 3 bases, V lost 1 base, and 6 bases had no gene match. Germline V CDR1 and CDR2: SGHTA, FQGNSA. The CDR3 totals 16 residues. The CDR3 region has the DNA TGTGCCAGCAGCTTAGTGATGCTAGCGGGAGTCTACGAGCAGTACTTC. Translation gives CASSLVMLAGVYEQYF.

This chain connects TRBV25-1 to TRBJ2-6, with a tentative D call TRBD1 (6 bases). This CDR3 spans 16 amino acids. V shed 8 bases and J shed 4 bases, with 18 bases lying between them. Germline values: CDR1 MGHDK, CDR2 SYGVNS. This CDR3 is CASSADRPRGANVLTF. CDR3 sequence (DNA): TGTGCCAGCTCCGCCGACAGGCCTAGGGGGGCCAACGTCCTGACTTTC.

Only a few counts were recorded for this clonotype. V usage is TRBV5-5 and J usage is TRBJ2-5; D call uncertain. Germline CDR1 reads SGHKS; CDR2 reads YYEKEE (reference sequence). CDR3 size: 15 residues. V lost 0 bases to trimming and J lost 5 bases, with 14 bases between them. The CDR3 here is CASSLEHIPRETQYF. Written as DNA, the CDR3 is TGTGCCAGCAGCTTGGAACACATCCCGAGGGAGACCCAGTACTTC.

This clonotype was observed a few times. The rearrangement uses TRBV19 and TRBJ2-2; 9 bases agree with TRBD1. The V and J ends lost 8 bases and 7 bases, in that order; junction bases with no gene match: 8. This CDR3 is 14 amino acids long. CDR1 is LNHDA and CDR2 is SQIVND in the germline V gene (reference sequence). The CDR3 DNA follows: TGTGCCAGTTCCGGGACAGGGAAAAACGGGGAGCTGTTTTTT. Protein: CASSGTGKNGELFF.

This clonotype was found many times. The chain recombines TRBV7-2 with TRBJ2-7; D gene unclear. V dropped 5 bases and J dropped 0 bases, with 5 bases sitting between them. CDR1 and CDR2 (germline): SGHTA, FQGNSA. The CDR3 length is 12 residues. The CDR3, as DNA: TGTGCCAGCAGCCACAACTCCTACGAGCAGTACTTC. Its protein product is CASSHNSYEQYF.

This clonotype occurred many times. The chain joins TRBV6-5 to TRBJ2-1; the D gene is possibly TRBD2 (6 bases). V shed 0 bases and J shed 4 bases, with 7 bases lying between them. Germline V gene lookup returns CDR1 MNHEY and CDR2 SVGAGI. This CDR3 comprises 14 residues. The CDR3 reads CASSYSAGYNEQFF. The CDR3 DNA is TGTGCCAGCAGTTACTCGGCGGGGTACAATGAGCAGTTCTTC.